These 6 T cell receptor beta chains share one sample of origin, sequenced in a study of CD8 T cells in ankylosing spondylitis. From the 5' RACE reads, TCRdb called clonotypes with MiXCR, one entry per CDR3 protein. In the table there are 200,000 to 300,000 distinct CDR3 sequences, roughly 25% of which are singletons. Sequences were obtained from blood, either unsorted or a sorted T cell fraction (not recorded which). These receptors all stem from a male donor with ankylosing spondylitis or in good health (not recorded which).

This chain connects TRBV20-1 to TRBJ2-5; tentative D call: TRBD1 (6 bases). The germline V gene encodes CDR1 DFQATT and CDR2 SNEGSKA (reference sequence). The germline V and J ends were trimmed by 1 base and 2 bases, with 14 bases remaining between them. The CDR3 is 15 amino acids. This chain's CDR3 is CSARVGALQQETQYF. The CDR3 DNA sequence: TGCAGTGCTAGAGTGGGGGCCCTACAACAAGAGACCCAGTACTTC.

To note about this clonotype: One end of the junction does not line up with germline, which may come from a read error. V and J are TRBV6-4 and TRBJ2-4; 13 positions agree with TRBD2. The V gene's germline CDR1 is MRHNA and CDR2 SNTAGT. The CDR3 runs 18 residues. CDR3: CACSPGTSGVLAKNIQYF. CDR3 bases: TGTGCCTGCAGCCCCGGGACTAGCGGGGTCCTAGCCAAAAACATTCAGTACTTC.

The chain employs TRBV20-1 and TRBJ2-3; TRBD2 matches 8 bases. V lost 3 bases, J lost 5 bases, and 10 bases stayed unmatched. CDR1 and CDR2 from the germline V gene are DFQATT and SNEGSKA (reference sequence). The CDR3 runs 15 residues. The CDR3 nucleotides are TGCAGTGCTAGGGAAGCACGGGGGGGCAAAGATACGCAGTATTTT. Translation gives CSAREARGGKDTQYF.

The V and J genes are TRBV12-3 or TRBV12-4 and TRBJ2-1; possibly TRBD1 for D (6 bases). Trimming took off 6 bases at V and 6 bases at J, with 15 bases between the two ends. This CDR3 region has 14 residues. CDR3 in DNA: TGTGCCAGCAGCCCAGGACAGAAACGCAATGAGCAGTTCTTC. Protein sequence: CASSPGQKRNEQFF.

This clonotype was counted ten times or more. The V and J genes are TRBV29-1 and TRBJ2-7, with a tentative D call TRBD1 (6 bases). The germline V gene encodes CDR1 SQVTM and CDR2 ANQGSEA. Trimming pared 7 bases from V and 2 bases from J, leaving 9 bases between. This CDR3 has 11 residues. This CDR3 reads CSAGATYEQYF. The CDR3 nucleotides read TGCAGCGCAGGGGCGACCTACGAGCAGTACTTC.

The V call is TRBV7-8, the J call TRBJ1-1; 7 nucleotides agree with TRBD1. V shed 5 bases, J shed 1 base, and the junction held 4 bases outside the gene matches. Germline V gene lookup returns CDR1 SGHVS and CDR2 FQNEAQ. The CDR3 is 14 residues long. CDR3 in amino acids: CASSPRTGNTEAFF. Written as DNA, the CDR3 is TGTGCCAGCAGCCCAAGGACAGGGAACACTGAAGCTTTCTTT.